This passage covers 25 T cell receptor beta chains from one sample sequenced in a study of blood T cells in healthy people across ages (dated by TCRdb to the mid-2010s). The method behind the library was 5' RACE. Sequencing relied on an Illumina HiSeq 2500. A second roughly 7 to 11 cycle PCR used a sample-barcoded 5' primer and a J-beta primer mix. The raw public data were reprocessed by TCRdb itself: fastp quality trimming at Q25, MiXCR clonotype calling, in-frame beta chains only. Each entry merges the rows of one CDR3 protein and shows their most common DNA and genes. The sample table contains about 1.5 million distinct CDR3 sequences; only one count was recorded for under 55% of them. The top ten clonotypes cover about 4% of the sample. The sequencing sample was made of blood. These TCRs come from a woman aged 18-30 years in good health.

This chain connects TRBV6-4 to TRBJ2-3, with TRBD1 as a possible D gene (6 bases). The V gene lost 3 bases and the J gene lost 2 bases, with 12 bases spanning the gap. Germline V CDR1 and CDR2: MRHNA, SNTAGT. This CDR3 region has 15 residues. The CDR3 is CASSESGTNTDTQYF. The DNA of the CDR3 is TGTGCCAGCAGTGAATCCGGGACAAACACAGATACGCAGTATTTT.

This chain links TRBV4-1 with TRBJ1-2; 8 positions agree with TRBD1. V was pared by 3 bases and J by 7 bases, with 10 bases of the junction left unmatched. CDR3 size: 15 residues. Looked up from germline, CDR1 is MGHRA and CDR2 is YSYEKL. Written as DNA, the CDR3 is TGCGCCAGCAGCCAGGAGACAGGGGAAGAAGGTGGCTACACCTTC. Its translation is CASSQETGEEGGYTF.

The genes are TRBV20-1 and TRBJ1-5; D is perhaps TRBD1 (6 bases). Germline V lookup: CDR1 DFQATT, CDR2 SNEGSKA (reference sequence). The CDR3 length is 15 residues. The V end lost 7 bases, the J end lost 0 bases, and 16 bases lay between the germline ends. CDR3 coding DNA: TGCAGTGTGAATCGTAGGGGGTATAGCAATCAGCCCCAGCATTTT. Its translation is CSVNRRGYSNQPQHF.

The J gene is TRBJ1-1, the V gene TRBV6-1, with D possibly TRBD1 on 5 matching bases. Between the trimmed V and J ends, which lost 11 bases and 11 bases, there was a span of 18 bases. The germline V gene encodes CDR1 MNHNS and CDR2 SASEGT. CDR3 length equals 11 residues. In DNA, the CDR3 is TGTGCCGAGGGCCCTGATGAGGGGGCTTTCTTT. This gives the protein CAEGPDEGAFF.

This chain joins TRBV20-1 and TRBJ1-5; 7 nucleotides match TRBD1. J lost 7 bases, V lost 1 base, and 10 bases had no gene match. The CDR3 sequence is 15 residues long. Germline V CDR1 and CDR2: DFQATT, SNEGSKA (reference sequence). The CDR3 loop reads CSARVSGQEWQPQHF. The CDR3 nucleotides read TGCAGTGCTAGAGTATCTGGACAGGAGTGGCAGCCCCAGCATTTT.

J is TRBJ2-4 and V is TRBV20-1, with TRBD1 matching 9 bases. The CDR3 sequence is 17 residues long. Germline-derived CDR1 and CDR2 are DFQATT and SNEGSKA (reference sequence). The ends lost 0 bases at V and 5 bases at J; junction bases unmatched: 11. Here the CDR3 reads CSARDLFGQGWENIQYF. CDR3 sequence (DNA): TGCAGTGCTAGAGATCTCTTTGGACAGGGGTGGGAAAACATTCAGTACTTC.

The chain recombines TRBV12-3 or TRBV12-4 with TRBJ2-5; 7 nucleotides agree with TRBD2. J gave up 13 bases and V 1 base, and 6 bases lay outside the gene matches. The CDR3 length is 12 residues. This CDR3 is CASSLGAAGRYF. The CDR3 DNA sequence: TGTGCCAGCAGTTTAGGGGCAGCGGGGCGGTACTTC.

The chain recombines TRBV3-1 with TRBJ1-1; D remains unclear. The CDR3 contains 13 residues. V was shortened by 5 bases and J by 1 base, with 8 bases between the two germline ends. Germline assignment: CDR1 LGHDT and CDR2 YNNKEL (reference sequence). In DNA, the CDR3 is TGTGCCAGCAGCGGGCGATGGAACACTGAAGCTTTCTTT. As protein: CASSGRWNTEAFF.

The chain uses TRBV20-1 and TRBJ2-5; TRBD2 matches at 7 bases. The end of the DNA fits TRBJ2-7 better, so the J call may be wrong. Germline V gene data show CDR1 as DFQATT and CDR2 as SNEGSKA (reference sequence). This CDR3 spans 16 amino acids. The CDR3 sequence is CSARDRGGRLTSEQYF. In nucleotides, the CDR3 is TGCAGTGCTAGAGATCGGGGCGGGAGACTTACTTCCGAGCAGTACTTC.

This clonotype was observed a handful of times. V is TRBV4-1 and J is TRBJ2-1; perhaps D is TRBD1 or TRBD2 (6 bases each). The germline V and J ends were trimmed by 0 bases and 1 base, with 13 bases remaining between them. Germline CDR1 MGHRA, CDR2 YSYEKL. The CDR3 length is 17 residues. The CDR3 DNA reads TGCGCCAGCAGCCAAGAAGGAAGGGGGGCATCCTACAATGAGCAGTTCTTC. Translating gives CASSQEGRGASYNEQFF.

This chain's CDR3 is CSASLVAPEWGLRELFF. The CDR3 DNA follows: TGCAGTGCTAGCTTGGTAGCGCCAGAGTGGGGTCTCAGGGAGCTGTTTTTT. The rearrangement links TRBV20-1 to TRBJ2-2, with D tentatively TRBD2 (5 bases). Germline assignment: CDR1 DFQATT and CDR2 SNEGSKA (reference sequence). This CDR3 comprises 17 residues. V lost 3 bases and J lost 9, with 26 bases in between.

The genes are TRBV20-1 and TRBJ1-2, with 7 bases that match TRBD1. Germline assignment: CDR1 DFQATT and CDR2 SNEGSKA (reference sequence). This CDR3 region has 12 residues. After removal of 5 bases from V and 5 bases from J, the junction contained 5 bases not matched to a gene. Here the CDR3 reads CSAGEGAYGYTF. The CDR3 DNA reads TGCAGTGCTGGGGAGGGGGCGTATGGCTACACCTTC.

The rearrangement uses TRBV5-1 and TRBJ2-7, with D possibly TRBD1 on 6 matching bases. V was trimmed by 2 bases and J by 0 bases, leaving 18 bases between them. Per germline, CDR1 SGHRS and CDR2 YFSETQ. The CDR3 is 17 amino acids. The CDR3 reads CASSLYTDRTSSYEQYF. Here the CDR3 DNA reads TGCGCCAGCAGCTTATACACCGACAGGACAAGCTCCTACGAGCAGTACTTC.

In this sample, this clonotype turned up a few times. The chain has TRBV12-3 or TRBV12-4 and TRBJ1-2; D ambiguous. The CDR3 extends over 14 amino acids. Between the trimmed V and J ends, which lost 6 bases and 3 bases, there was a span of 14 bases. In nucleotides, the CDR3 is TGTGCCAGCAGCACCCAGTTTGGCTACTATGGCTACACCTTC. Its protein is CASSTQFGYYGYTF.

This clonotype was seen a few times. The chain carries TRBV20-1 and TRBJ2-3, with 8 bases that match TRBD1. V lost 7 bases and J lost 0; bases outside the gene matches: 9. The length of the CDR3 is 15 residues. Germline values: CDR1 DFQATT, CDR2 SNEGSKA (reference sequence). The CDR3 sequence is CSGTGQGASTDTQYF. The CDR3 nucleotides read TGCAGTGGGACCGGACAGGGTGCTAGCACAGATACGCAGTATTTT.

The chain uses TRBV29-1 and TRBJ2-3; D is undetermined. The CDR3 covers 14 residues. The germline V gene has CDR1 SQVTM and CDR2 ANQGSEA. Trimming took off 3 bases at V and 0 bases at J, with 10 bases between the two ends. CDR3 nucleotides: TGCAGCGTTGAGGGTGTTCGAAGCACAGATACGCAGTATTTT. Translating it yields CSVEGVRSTDTQYF.

The V gene is TRBV20-1, the J gene TRBJ2-7, with 9 nucleotides matching TRBD2. The J call may not be correct, given that the DNA end is closer to TRBJ2-5. Germline CDR1 is DFQATT and CDR2 is SNEGSKA (reference sequence). The CDR3 totals 14 residues. CDR3 protein: CSFPGVAGVKTQYF. The DNA of the CDR3 is TGCAGTTTCCCCGGAGTAGCGGGGGTAAAGACCCAGTACTTC.

The CDR3 loop is CASSHSGQSYEQYF. The CDR3 bases are TGCGCCAGCAGCCACTCGGGACAGTCCTACGAGCAGTACTTC. The rearrangement uses TRBV4-1 and TRBJ2-7, with 7 bases lining up with TRBD1. Germline values: CDR1 MGHRA, CDR2 YSYEKL. The CDR3 is 14 amino acids. Losses at the gene ends were 3 bases for V and 1 base for J; bases not matched to a gene: 3.

The chain carries TRBV29-1 and TRBJ2-3; TRBD2 agrees at 7 bases. The CDR3 runs 13 residues. Germline CDR1 reads SQVTM; CDR2 reads ANQGSEA. CDR3 sequence: CTIPGGGTDTQYF. In DNA, the CDR3 is TGCACCATCCCTGGGGGGGGGACAGATACGCAGTATTTT.

This clonotype showed up just a few times. The chain uses TRBV12-3 or TRBV12-4 and TRBJ1-1, with unresolved D. The CDR3 consists of 13 residues. The V gene lost 3 bases and the J gene lost 5 bases, with 10 bases spanning the gap. Here the CDR3 DNA reads TGTGCCAGCAGTTTTACCTCGAGGACTGAAGCTTTCTTT. It yields the protein CASSFTSRTEAFF.

This clonotype appeared a few times. The chain links TRBV20-1 to TRBJ2-4, with 11 bases matching TRBD2. V gave up 5 bases and J gave up 6 bases; unmatched junction bases: 6. The CDR3 has 14 amino acids. Germline V lookup: CDR1 DFQATT, CDR2 SNEGSKA (reference sequence). CDR3 region: CSARTGTSGNIQYF. DNA of the CDR3: TGCAGTGCTCGGACCGGGACTAGCGGAAACATTCAGTACTTC.

The DNA for the CDR3 is TGTGCCAGCAGTACTAGCGGGAGGGGATACGAGCAGTACTTC. Translation: CASSTSGRGYEQYF. This sequence joins TRBV28 and TRBJ2-5; TRBD2 matches 13 bases. The assigned J gene may be wrong: the sequence end matches TRBJ2-7 better. There are 14 residues in the CDR3. Germline-derived CDR1 and CDR2 are MDHEN and SYDVKM.

The chain employs TRBV6-2 or TRBV6-3 and TRBJ2-7, with a tentative D call TRBD2 (6 bases). The germline gives CDR1 MNHEY, CDR2 SVGEGT. Trimming took off 6 bases at V and 4 bases at J, with 19 bases between the two ends. The length of the CDR3 is 15 residues. CDR3 sequence: CASSHFQGGRYEQYF. The CDR3 region has the DNA TGTGCCAGCAGCCACTTTCAGGGAGGTCGTTACGAGCAGTACTTC.

The V call is TRBV20-1, the J call TRBJ2-5; 10 bases map to TRBD2. The DNA end favors TRBJ2-7, so the J call may be wrong. The CDR3 spans 12 residues. CDR1 DFQATT and CDR2 SNEGSKA come from the germline V gene (reference sequence). In nucleotides, the CDR3 is TGCAGCCTAGCGGGAGATTTCTACGAGCAGTACTTC. It is translated as CSLAGDFYEQYF.

This clonotype has more than one count but fewer than ten. This chain uses TRBV29-1 with TRBJ1-2; no definite D call. V lost 4 bases and J 8 bases, leaving 2 bases between the germline ends. Germline V gene data show CDR1 as SQVTM and CDR2 as ANQGSEA. The CDR3 contains 8 residues. The CDR3 here is CSVAGYTF. The CDR3 region has the DNA TGCAGCGTTGCAGGCTACACCTTC.